One and the same sample provided the 19 T cell receptor beta chains below, sequenced in a study of long-term antiretroviral therapy in people with HIV. At the survey level, the v3.0 immunoSEQ assay was run. Repertoires were generated with immunoSEQ multiplex PCR, while TCRdb's copy carries only in-frame clones and drops some. Of about 35,000 clones listed, around 74% were seen once; the top ten hold around 3.6%. Sequencing was performed on unsorted PBMCs, taken 3 years after starting antiretroviral therapy. These receptors all stem from a man over 45 with HIV.

As DNA, the CDR3 is TGCAGCGTTGACACAGGGGGCGTCTACGAGCAGTACTTC. Its protein is CSVDTGGVYEQYF. The J gene is TRBJ2-7, the V gene TRBV29-1, with 9 bases identical to TRBD1. This CDR3 has 13 residues. With 3 bases clipped from V and 3 bases from J, the junction kept 3 bases outside the gene matches. Germline assignment: CDR1 SQVTM and CDR2 ANQGSEA.

The chain employs TRBV5-4 and TRBJ2-2; D is uncertain. CDR3 length: 13 residues. Trimming shortened V by 4 bases and J by 5 bases, and 9 bases separated the two germline ends. The germline CDR1 and CDR2 sequences are SGHNT and YYREEE (reference sequence). CDR3 protein: CASSPRRTGELFF. DNA for the CDR3: TGTGCCAGCAGCCCTCGTCGTACCGGGGAGCTGTTTTTT.

In its sample, this clone was seen once. This chain uses TRBV29-1 with TRBJ2-7; 8 bases line up with TRBD1. Germline V gives CDR1 SQVTM, CDR2 ANQGSEA. The CDR3 covers 13 residues. V lost 1 base and J lost 6; bases outside the gene matches: 5. In DNA, the CDR3 is TGCAGCGTTGAAGGTCAGGGGGCAAGCGAGCAGTACTTC. Translating it yields CSVEGQGASEQYF.

The chain has TRBV7-2 and TRBJ1-2, with 8 bases aligning to TRBD1. In germline, CDR1 is SGHTA, CDR2 FQGNSA. The CDR3 spans 14 residues. The V segment lost 5 bases and the J segment 4 bases; nucleotides outside the gene matches: 6. This CDR3 reads CASSPRTGSYGYTF. The CDR3 DNA sequence: TGTGCCAGCAGCCCAAGGACAGGGTCCTATGGCTACACCTTC.

This chain uses TRBV5-6 with TRBJ2-5; weak D call: TRBD1 (5 bases). Trimming took off 3 bases at V and 2 bases at J, with 11 bases between the two ends. The V gene's germline CDR1 is SGHDT and CDR2 YYEEEE. The CDR3 contains 14 residues. The CDR3 DNA reads TGTGCCAGCAGCTCGACCACAGGACAAGAGACCCAGTACTTC. Translating it yields CASSSTTGQETQYF. The variable domain in full, completed from reference TRBV5-6 and TRBJ2-5, reads DAGVTQSPTHLIKTRGQQVTLRCSPKSGHDTVSWYQQALGQGPQFIFQYYEEEERQRGNFPDRFSGHQFPNYSSELNVNALLLGDSALYLCASSSTTGQETQYFGPGTRLLVL.

The chain combines TRBV7-9 with TRBJ2-2; 9 positions match TRBD2. Germline V CDR1 and CDR2: SEHNR, FQNEAQ (reference sequence). The CDR3 is made up of 16 amino acids. V lost 5 bases, J lost 5 bases, and 9 bases stayed unmatched. The DNA of the CDR3 is TGTGCCAGCAGCCCGAGCGGGGGGCCAGGAACCGGGGAGCTGTTTTTT. It translates to CASSPSGGPGTGELFF.

This chain connects TRBV4-3 to TRBJ1-1; D call uncertain. The CDR3 runs 14 residues. From germline, CDR1 is LGHNA and CDR2 YSLEER. Trimming removed 7 bases at V and 1 base at J, with 13 bases between. The CDR3 is CASTLGGWNTEAFF. For the CDR3, the DNA is TGCGCCAGCACCCTCGGAGGATGGAACACTGAAGCTTTCTTT.

The genes are TRBV28 and TRBJ1-4; 7 positions agree with TRBD1. The J segment lost 8 bases and the V segment lost 7 bases, leaving 13 bases of the junction unmatched. The CDR3 consists of 15 residues. Germline loops: CDR1 MDHEN, CDR2 SYDVKM. The CDR3 spells CASKGAGGGEEKLFF. The CDR3 DNA reads as TGTGCCAGCAAGGGGGCTGGGGGGGGCGAAGAAAAACTGTTTTTT.

This sequence joins TRBV7-8 and TRBJ2-3; D is undetermined. This CDR3 region has 16 residues. V dropped 2 bases and J dropped 2 bases, with 14 bases sitting between them. The germline V gene has CDR1 SGHVS and CDR2 FQNEAQ. CDR3 sequence (DNA): TGTGCCAGCAGCTTAACTTACGGGCAACTCACAGATACGCAGTATTTT. This sequence encodes CASSLTYGQLTDTQYF.

This chain connects TRBV18 to TRBJ1-5, with a weak D call TRBD1 (5 bases). CDR3 length: 14 amino acids. Germline lookup yields CDR1 KGHSH and CDR2 LQKENI. V was trimmed by 3 bases and J by 5 bases, leaving 11 bases between them. The CDR3 DNA sequence: TGTGCCAGCTCACCGGTCAGGGTGGATCAGCCCCAGCATTTT. Its translation is CASSPVRVDQPQHF.

This chain uses TRBV28 with TRBJ1-4; 10 bases fit TRBD1. With 2 bases clipped from V and 8 bases from J, the junction kept 8 bases outside the gene matches. This CDR3 has 16 residues. The germline V gene encodes CDR1 MDHEN and CDR2 SYDVKM. This CDR3 reads CASSLGVGDRGEKLFF. The CDR3 DNA is TGTGCCAGCAGTTTAGGGGTCGGGGACAGGGGAGAAAAACTGTTTTTT.

This clone was seen just once. This chain links TRBV7-8 with TRBJ2-7; weak D call: TRBD2 (5 bases). V was shortened by 1 base and J by 2 bases, with 12 bases between the two germline ends. This CDR3 is 15 amino acids long. Germline V gives CDR1 SGHVS, CDR2 FQNEAQ. The CDR3 region has the DNA TGTGCCAGCAGCTTAGATCTAGCCAGAACCTACGAGCAGTACTTC. Its protein is CASSLDLARTYEQYF.

The chain joins TRBV27 to TRBJ1-1; D call uncertain. This CDR3 has 13 residues. Trimming left V 6 bases short and J 0 bases short, with 8 bases between. Germline V gene data show CDR1 as MNHEY and CDR2 as SMNVEV (reference sequence). CDR3 sequence (DNA): TGTGCCAGCAGAATAACAGTGAACACTGAAGCTTTCTTT. It codes for CASRITVNTEAFF.

V and J are TRBV5-1 and TRBJ2-1; no definite D call. Germline assignment: CDR1 SGHRS and CDR2 YFSETQ. V was clipped by 1 base and J by 0 bases, with 11 bases between them. This CDR3 comprises 16 residues. CDR3 sequence (DNA): TGCGCCAGCAGCTTGAATATAGGCGGCTCCTACAATGAGCAGTTCTTC. Translated, it gives CASSLNIGGSYNEQFF.

To note about this clone: The sample holds other DNA sequences that translate to the same CDR3. The chain uses TRBV27 and TRBJ1-5; D is undetermined. Germline loops: CDR1 MNHEY, CDR2 SMNVEV (reference sequence). CDR3 length: 12 residues. V was cut by 5 bases and J by 3 bases, with 5 bases left in between. The CDR3 nucleotides are TGTGCCAGCAGTCCCCACAATCAGCCCCAGCATTTT. Translated, it gives CASSPHNQPQHF.

The chain employs TRBV5-4 and TRBJ2-5; no reliable D call. Trimming left V 0 bases short and J 5 bases short, with 11 bases between. Germline loops: CDR1 SGHNT, CDR2 YYREEE (reference sequence). The CDR3 spans 14 residues. The CDR3 nucleotides read TGTGCCAGCAGCTTGGTGGGCCGACGGGAGACCCAGTACTTC. Amino acids: CASSLVGRRETQYF.

The V gene is TRBV6-6, the J gene TRBJ2-7; D might be TRBD2 (5 bases). Germline V lookup: CDR1 MNHNY, CDR2 SVGAGI (reference sequence). The CDR3 contains 14 residues. The V gene lost 6 bases and the J gene lost 4 bases, with 16 bases spanning the gap. The CDR3 DNA reads TGTGCCAGCAGCCTGGTGGGAGAGGGATACGAGCAGTACTTC. It encodes CASSLVGEGYEQYF.

The V and J genes are TRBV29-1 and TRBJ2-2, with 12 bases that match TRBD1. The CDR3 extends over 16 amino acids. From germline, CDR1 is SQVTM and CDR2 ANQGSEA. V lost 5 bases and J lost 4; bases outside the gene matches: 8. CDR3 sequence: CSVSPMGQGATGELFF. The CDR3 region has the DNA TGCAGCGTTTCACCCATGGGACAGGGGGCCACCGGGGAGCTGTTTTTT.

The rearrangement links TRBV5-4 to TRBJ2-2; tentative D call: TRBD1 (5 bases). The CDR3 consists of 12 residues. Germline CDR1 SGHNT, CDR2 YYREEE (reference sequence). V lost 4 bases and J 6 bases, leaving 7 bases between the germline ends. CDR3 sequence: CASSGAAGELFF. The CDR3 nucleotides read TGTGCCAGCAGCGGGGCAGCCGGGGAGCTGTTTTTT.